A selection of T cell receptor beta chains follows, all from one sample in a study of tumor-infiltrating lymphocytes in primary liver carcinoma. TCRdb re-derived calls from the multiplex PCR reads in MiXCR, one entry per CDR3 protein. The sample records 310,000 or so distinct CDR3 sequences, 50% to 60% being singletons. What was sequenced was peripheral blood. All receptors come from a woman between 25 and 40 years old with primary liver carcinoma and hepatitis B virus infection. The CDR3 runs from the conserved cysteine through the conserved F or W. A D gene is named only where the DNA matches it firmly. A row's size may be missing; if present it is once, few, many or a size class.

abundance: .
v_gene: TRBV6-1
d_gene: .
j_gene: TRBJ2-5
CDR3aa: CASSEPGWETQYF
CDR3nt: TGTGCCAGCAGTGAACCAGGGTGGGAGACCCAGTACTTC

abundance: .
v_gene: TRBV12-3/TRBV12-4
d_gene: .
j_gene: TRBJ2-7
CDR3aa: CASSLRGEDVQYF
CDR3nt: TGTGCCAGCAGTTTACGGGGAGAGGACGTGCAGTACTTC

abundance: few
v_gene: TRBV6-5
d_gene: TRBD1
j_gene: TRBJ1-2
CDR3aa: CASNVRQGNGGGYTF
CDR3nt: TGTGCCAGCAACGTTCGACAGGGGAACGGGGGTGGCTACACCTTC

abundance: once
v_gene: TRBV11-2
d_gene: .
j_gene: TRBJ1-1
CDR3aa: CASSPRSRVSNAEAFF
CDR3nt: TGTGCCAGCAGTCCCCGGTCCCGGGTCTCCAACGCTGAAGCTTTCTTT

abundance: .
v_gene: TRBV4-3
d_gene: .
j_gene: TRBJ2-3
CDR3aa: CTSSQLGGASPTDTQYF
CDR3nt: TGTACCAGCAGCCAACTTGGGGGGGCTAGCCCCACAGATACGCAGTATTTT

abundance: few
v_gene: TRBV24-1
d_gene: TRBD1
j_gene: TRBJ2-5
CDR3aa: CATSDPSQGARETQYF
CDR3nt: TGTGCCACCAGTGACCCCTCACAGGGGGCGCGGGAGACCCAGTACTTC

abundance: .
v_gene: TRBV4-3
d_gene: .
j_gene: TRBJ1-5
CDR3aa: CASSQGFRGNQSQHF
CDR3nt: TGCGCCAGCAGCCAGGGATTTAGGGGCAATCAGTCCCAGCATTTT

abundance: .
v_gene: TRBV4-2
d_gene: .
j_gene: TRBJ2-1
CDR3aa: CSSSQGTGGSYNEQFF
CDR3nt: TGTTCCAGCAGCCAAGGGACTGGGGGGTCCTACAATGAGCAATTCTTC

abundance: .
v_gene: TRBV11-3
d_gene: .
j_gene: TRBJ2-1
CDR3aa: CASAPILWHGGEQFF
CDR3nt: TGTGCCAGCGCCCCGATACTATGGCATGGGGGTGAGCAGTTCTTC

abundance: .
v_gene: TRBV7-9
d_gene: .
j_gene: TRBJ1-1
CDR3aa: CASSQAGAQKAFF
CDR3nt: TGTGCCAGCAGCCAGGCAGGGGCCCAGAAGGCTTTCTTT

abundance: few
v_gene: TRBV12-3/TRBV12-4
d_gene: TRBD2
j_gene: TRBJ2-1
CDR3aa: CASSLASGRAYNEQFF
CDR3nt: TGTGCCAGCAGTTTGGCTAGCGGGAGGGCCTACAATGAGCAGTTCTTC

abundance: few
v_gene: TRBV4-2
d_gene: .
j_gene: TRBJ2-3
CDR3aa: CASSSVWGLDTQYF
CDR3nt: TGTGCCAGCAGCAGCGTATGGGGATTGGATACGCAGTATTTT

abundance: .
v_gene: TRBV13
d_gene: .
j_gene: TRBJ2-5
CDR3aa: CASSFSLGSQETQYF
CDR3nt: TGTGCCAGCAGCTTCTCACTGGGATCACAAGAGACCCAGTACTTC